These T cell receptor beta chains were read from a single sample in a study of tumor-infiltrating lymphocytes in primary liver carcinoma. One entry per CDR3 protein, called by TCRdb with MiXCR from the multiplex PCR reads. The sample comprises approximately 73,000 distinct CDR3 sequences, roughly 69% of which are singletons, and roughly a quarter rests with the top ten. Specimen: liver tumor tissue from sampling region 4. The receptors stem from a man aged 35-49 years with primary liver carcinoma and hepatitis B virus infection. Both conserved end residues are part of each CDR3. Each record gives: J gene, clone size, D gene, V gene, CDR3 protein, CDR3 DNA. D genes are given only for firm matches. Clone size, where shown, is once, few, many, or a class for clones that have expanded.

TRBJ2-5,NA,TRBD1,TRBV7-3,CARSTGVKETQYF,TGTGCCAGAAGCACAGGGGTCAAAGAGACCCAGTACTTC
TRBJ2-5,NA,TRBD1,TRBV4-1,CASSQGSGGQETQYF,TGCGCCAGCAGCCAGGGTTCAGGGGGCCAAGAGACCCAGTACTTC
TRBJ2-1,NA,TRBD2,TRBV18,CASSPTSGRMVEQFF,TGTGCCAGCTCACCGACTAGCGGGCGGATGGTTGAGCAGTTCTTC
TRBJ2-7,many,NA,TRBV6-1,CASREGRRDDEQYF,TGTGCCAGCAGGGAGGGGAGGAGAGATGACGAGCAGTACTTC
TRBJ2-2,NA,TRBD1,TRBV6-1,CASTRQGATRELFF,TGTGCCAGTACCCGACAGGGGGCAACGAGGGAGCTGTTTTTT
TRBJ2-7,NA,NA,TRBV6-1,CAGSEASLPYEQYF,TGTGCCGGCAGTGAAGCGTCACTCCCCTACGAGCAGTACTTC
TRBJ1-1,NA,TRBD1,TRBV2,CGSTRGPGTEAFF,TGTGGCAGCACGAGGGGGCCGGGCACTGAAGCTTTCTTT
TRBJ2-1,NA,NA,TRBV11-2,CASSLEGVPNSEQFF,TGTGCCAGCAGCCTAGAGGGGGTCCCTAACAGTGAGCAGTTCTTC
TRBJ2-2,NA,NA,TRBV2,CATREGNRGGELFF,TGTGCCACCCGAGAGGGGAATCGGGGCGGGGAGCTGTTTTTT
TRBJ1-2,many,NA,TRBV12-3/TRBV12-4,CASSLDRSNYGYTF,TGTGCCAGCAGTTTAGACAGATCTAACTATGGCTACACCTTC
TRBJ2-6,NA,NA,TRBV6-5,CVSSLWTGMKAGSNVLTF,TGTGTCAGCAGTCTTTGGACGGGCATGAAAGCTGGGTCCAACGTCCTGACTTTC
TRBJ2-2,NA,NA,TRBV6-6,CATGLELSTGELFF,TGTGCCACCGGTCTCGAGCTATCCACCGGGGAGCTGTTTTTT
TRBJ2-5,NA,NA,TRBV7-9,CASCLAQETQYF,TGTGCCAGCTGCTTAGCGCAAGAGACCCAGTATTTC
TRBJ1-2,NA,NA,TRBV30,CARARGSGYGYTF,TGTGCCCGGGCTCGGGGATCGGGCTATGGCTACACCTTC
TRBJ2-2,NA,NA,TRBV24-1,CATSELRDTGELLF,TGTGCCACCAGTGAACTCAGGGACACCGGGGAGCTGCTTTTT
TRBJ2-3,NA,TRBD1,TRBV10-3,CTISGLPGQGATSTYTQYF,TGTACCATCAGTGGCTTACCGGGACAGGGGGCAACTAGCACATATACGCAGTATTTT
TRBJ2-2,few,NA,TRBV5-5,CASSLRQGLGTGELFF,TGTGCCAGCAGCTTGCGTCAGGGGCTGGGCACCGGGGAGCTGTTTTTT
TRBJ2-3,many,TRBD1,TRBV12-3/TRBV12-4,CASSLTGGITDTQYF,TGTGCCAGCAGTTTGACAGGGGGCATTACAGATACGCAGTATTTT
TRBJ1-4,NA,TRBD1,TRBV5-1,CASSLGTGDEKLFF,TGCGCCAGCAGTCTCGGGACAGGGGACGAAAAACTGTTTTTT
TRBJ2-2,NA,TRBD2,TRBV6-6,CASSQGLAGDIGDLFF,TGTGCCAGCAGCCAAGGACTAGCGGGAGACATCGGGGACCTGTTTTTT
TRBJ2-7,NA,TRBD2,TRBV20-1,CSARVGTRPYEQYF,TGCAGTGCTAGAGTAGGGACTAGGCCCTACGAGCAGTACTTC
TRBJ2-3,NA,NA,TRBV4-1,CTSSPRGSDTQYF,TGCACCAGCAGCCCGCGGGGCTCAGATACGCAGTATTTT
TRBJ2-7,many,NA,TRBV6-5,CASSPGDREQYF,TGTGCCAGCAGTCCCGGGGATCGGGAGCAGTACTTC
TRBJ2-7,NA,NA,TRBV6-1,CASSDRGLYGQYF,TGTGCCAGCAGTGACAGGGGCCTCTACGGGCAATACTTC
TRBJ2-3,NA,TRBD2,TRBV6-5,CASSGRGGITDTQYF,TGTGCCAGCAGCGGACGGGGGGGGATCACTGATACGCAGTATTTT
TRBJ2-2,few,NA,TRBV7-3,CASSLTAGANTGELFF,TGTGCCAGCAGCTTAACTGCCGGGGCCAACACCGGGGAGCTGTTTTTT
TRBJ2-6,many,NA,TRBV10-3,CASASGGANVLTF,TGTGCCAGTGCCTCTGGTGGGGCCAACGTCCTGACTTTC
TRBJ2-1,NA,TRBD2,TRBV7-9,CASSLALAGNEQLF,TGTGCCAGTAGCTTAGCGCTAGCGGGAAATGAGCAGCTCTTC
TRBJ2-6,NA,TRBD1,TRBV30,CAWNSHQGAQFSGANVLTF,TGTGCCTGGAATTCACACCAGGGGGCTCAATTCTCTGGGGCCAACGTCCTGACTTTC
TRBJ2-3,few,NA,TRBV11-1,CANSKGLAVSTDAQYF,TGTGCCAACAGCAAGGGATTAGCGGTTAGCACAGATGCGCAGTATTTT
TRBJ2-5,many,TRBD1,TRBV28,CASSPGTGQETQYF,TGTGCCAGCAGTCCGGGGACAGGGCAAGAGACCCAGTACTTC
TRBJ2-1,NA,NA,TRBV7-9,CTSSLSNNEQFF,TGTACCAGTAGCTTGTCTAATAATGAGCAGTTCTTC
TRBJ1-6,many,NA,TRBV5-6,CASSLGPTSYNSPLHF,TGTGCCAGCAGCTTGGGACCGACCTCCTATAATTCACCCCTCCACTTT
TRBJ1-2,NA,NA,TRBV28,CASTSPIHFYGYTF,TGTGCCAGCACTTCGCCAATCCACTTCTATGGCTACACCTTC
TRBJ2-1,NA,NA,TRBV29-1,CSAEDHGRAQFF,TGTAGCGCTGAAGATCACGGCCGTGCGCAGTTCTTC
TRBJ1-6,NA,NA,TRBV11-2,CASSPFPGNSPLHF,TGTGCCAGCAGCCCGTTCCCCGGAAATTCACCCCTCCACTTT
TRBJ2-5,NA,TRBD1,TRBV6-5,CASSYSLFSQGEETQCF,TGTGCCAGCAGTTACTCGCTTTTTAGTCAGGGGGAAGAGACCCAGTGCTTC
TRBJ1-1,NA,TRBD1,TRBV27,CASGQDTNTEAFF,TGTGCCAGCGGACAGGATACGAACACTGAAGCTTTCTTT
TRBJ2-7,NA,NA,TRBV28,CTSSASRVRAYEQYF,TGTACCAGCAGTGCCTCGAGGGTCAGGGCCTACGAGCAATACTTC
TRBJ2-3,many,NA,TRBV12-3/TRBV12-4,CASSVGGDTQYF,TGTGCCAGCAGTGTAGGGGGGGATACGCAGTATTTT
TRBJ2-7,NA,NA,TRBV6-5,CASTYVEGSSYEQYF,TGTGCCAGCACTTACGTCGAGGGGTCCTCCTACGAGCAGTACTTC
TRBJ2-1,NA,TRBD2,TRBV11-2,CASNHSSTSGRGGGFF,TGCGCCAGCAACCACTCTTCGACTAGCGGGAGGGGAGGCGGGTTCTTC
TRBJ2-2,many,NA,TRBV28,CASSRQGGTGELFF,TGTGCCAGCAGCAGACAGGGAGGCACCGGGGAGCTGTTTTTT
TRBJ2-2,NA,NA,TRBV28,CASRSGHGDTGELFF,TGTGCCAGCAGATCCGGACACGGAGACACCGGGGAGCTGTTTTTC
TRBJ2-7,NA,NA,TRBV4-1,CTSRPGPSSYEQYF,TGCACCAGTAGACCGGGGCCGAGCTCCTACGAGCAGTATTTC
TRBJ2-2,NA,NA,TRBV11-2,CASSAPGQTKTGELLF,TGTGCCAGCAGCGCCCCGGGACAAACAAAGACTGGGGAGCTGCTTTTT
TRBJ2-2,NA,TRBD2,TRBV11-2,CASRLDRGGVRPNTGELFF,TGTGCCAGCAGGCTAGATCGGGGGGGAGTGCGCCCGAACACCGGGGAGCTGTTTTTT
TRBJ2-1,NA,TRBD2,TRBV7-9,CVSSFPVGLAGHNEQFF,TGTGTCAGCAGCTTTCCTGTCGGACTAGCGGGACACAATGAGCAGTTCTTC
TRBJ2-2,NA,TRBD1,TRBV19,CASSPGTGGLTGKLFF,TGTGCTAGTAGCCCCGGGACAGGGGGTCTCACCGGGAAGCTGTTTTTT
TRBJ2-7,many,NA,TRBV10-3,CAISERGKEDEQYF,TGTGCCATCAGTGAGCGGGGAAAAGAGGACGAGCAGTACTTC
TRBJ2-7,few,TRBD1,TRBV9,CASSVGTGGSDEQYF,TGTGCCAGCAGCGTAGGAACAGGGGGTAGCGACGAGCAGTACTTC
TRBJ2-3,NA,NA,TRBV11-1,CANPSRGQDTQYF,TGTGCCAACCCGAGTCGGGGGCAGGATACGCAGTATTTT
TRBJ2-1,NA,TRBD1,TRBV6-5,CVSSRDRAEVWDSEQFF,TGTGTCAGCAGCCGGGACAGGGCGGAAGTTTGGGACAGTGAGCAGTTCTTC
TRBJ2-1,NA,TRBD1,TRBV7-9,CASSVRDRGSKPGNEQFF,TGTGCCAGCAGCGTCCGGGACAGGGGATCAAAGCCGGGGAATGAGCAGTTCTTC